The source of this T cell receptor beta chain is a study of CD8+ T cells in alopecia areata. Study at large: Treated patients were given 5 to 10 mg oral tofacitinib twice daily. Study-wide results and limits: Among patients, TCR sharing was less clear than in mice, a difference possibly due in part to HLA diversity in the patient population.

Sequencing used cDNA as its template, made by extracting RNA and reverse transcribing it. Here immunoSEQ multiplex PCR was the method, and the copy in TCRdb shows in-frame clones only, minus some. The sample records more than 11,000 clones, roughly 55% being singletons. The table lists this clone with a few counts. Its specificity is unknown. Obtained from alopecia areata patients were lesional scalp punch biopsies along with peripheral blood. The sequenced sample was skin, obtained at week 0. This sequence was found in a human donor with alopecia areata.

Here the CDR3 DNA reads TGTGCCAGCAGCTGGGGAGGCACAGATACGCAGTATTTT. Protein product: CASSWGGTDTQYF. The chain uses TRBV4-2 and TRBJ2-3; weak D call: TRBD2 (5 bases). Germline V lookup: CDR1 LGHNA, CDR2 YNFKEQ. V lost 5 bases and J lost 1, with 7 bases in between. The CDR3 length is 13 residues.